This paragraph reports one T cell receptor beta chain. The antigen is unknown. The data belong to a study of T-cell memory formation after mild COVID-19. Across the whole study: TCR clustering was largely donor specific. Study results and caveats: Largely, contracting CD4+ clones fell within CM and EM, and contracting CD8+ clones within EMRA.

Each CDR3 protein is one row after TCRdb ran MiXCR on the 5' RACE reads. The sample consists of 350,000 to 500,000 distinct CDR3 sequences, under 25% of them appearing once. The clonotype originates from an adult woman who had mild COVID-19 (a few samples of this study predate the infection). Cell type and time point are not known. The source material was PBMCs or a T cell subset sorted from them (not recorded which).

The CDR3 DNA sequence: TGCGCCAGCAGCTCCCGCACGGGGGGTATCTACTACGAGCAGTACTTC. Protein: CASSSRTGGIYYEQYF. This chain joins TRBV5-1 and TRBJ2-7; the match to TRBD2 covers 7 bases. There are 16 residues in the CDR3. J lost 3 bases, V lost 3 bases, and 12 bases had no gene match. Germline V lookup: CDR1 SGHRS, CDR2 YFSETQ.